This entry concerns a single TCR beta chain. What it binds is unknown. The V and J ends lost 0 bases and 3 bases respectively, with 6 bases between them. Germline values: CDR1 SGHRS, CDR2 YFSETQ. CDR3 length: 13 residues. The sample is drawn from a study of OX40 agonist ivuxolimab in advanced cancers. About the research overall: Patients enrolled in dose escalation were diagnosed with hepatocellular carcinoma, melanoma, renal cell or head and neck cancer.

TCRdb's copy holds only in-frame clones and misses some; the assay was immunoSEQ multiplex PCR. The sample lists 55,000 to 90,000 clones; about nine tenths were seen once. Study outcomes and limitations: Both CD4+ and CD8+ T cell populations in blood had undergone clonal expansion by week 6 at 0.1 to 3.0 mg/kg.

The chain carries TRBV5-1 and TRBJ1-1; D ambiguous. This clonotype originated in an adult with an advanced solid tumor such as melanoma, head and neck, liver or kidney cancer. Specimen: CD4+ or CD8+ T cells sorted from blood, collected in a trial of the OX40 agonist ivuxolimab. The CDR3 loop reads CASSLAPDTEAFF. CDR3 nucleotide sequence: TGCGCCAGCAGCTTGGCCCCCGACACTGAAGCTTTCTTT.